Listed below are T cell receptor beta chains from one sample, sequenced in a study of shared clonotypes between healthy human individuals. The table came from immunoSEQ multiplex PCR; TCRdb's copy has only in-frame clones and leaves some out. Among millions of clones listed, about 95% were seen once. Source material: naive CD8+ T cells sorted from blood. These receptors originate from a young man in good health. Both conserved end residues are part of each CDR3. A D gene is named only where the DNA matches it firmly. Some rows have no size entry. The others give once, few or many, or a class for an expanded clone.

v_gene	d_gene	abundance	j_gene	CDR3aa	CDR3nt
TRBV5-6	.	.	TRBJ2-3	CASTLGAQDTQYF	TGTGCCAGCACCCTGGGGGCACAAGATACGCAGTATTTT
TRBV7-9	TRBD1	.	TRBJ1-2	CASSSDRERYYGYTF	TGTGCCAGCAGCTCCGACAGGGAGAGATACTATGGCTACACCTTC
TRBV25-1	TRBD1	.	TRBJ1-1	CASSSRGGQPKAEAFF	TGTGCCAGCAGTTCCCGAGGGGGCCAGCCCAAGGCTGAAGCTTTCTTT
TRBV9	.	few	TRBJ1-1	CASSVGIGTEAFF	TGTGCCAGCAGCGTAGGAATCGGCACTGAAGCTTTCTTT
TRBV6-1	.	.	TRBJ2-7	CASSEWSAASYEQYF	TGTGCCAGCAGTGAATGGTCGGCAGCCTCCTACGAGCAGTACTTC
TRBV30	.	.	TRBJ1-3	CAWSVLQGHTIYF	TGTGCCTGGAGTGTACTGCAGGGACACACCATATATTTT
TRBV14	.	.	TRBJ1-2	CASSHLRYGDGYTF	TGTGCCAGCAGCCACCTTAGGTACGGGGATGGCTACACCTTC
TRBV5-6	.	.	TRBJ1-1	CASSRLSTGLNTEAFF	TGTGCCAGCAGCCGATTATCGACAGGCTTGAACACTGAAGCTTTCTTT
TRBV28	.	once	TRBJ2-5	CASGFTAPWETQYF	TGTGCCAGCGGCTTTACGGCTCCATGGGAGACCCAGTACTTC
TRBV28	.	.	TRBJ2-1	CASRQRWGKRQTSYNEQFF	TGTGCCAGCAGACAGCGGTGGGGGAAACGTCAAACGTCCTACAATGAGCAGTTCTTC
TRBV7-6	.	.	TRBJ2-3	CASSLMGGGQDTQYF	TGTGCCAGCAGCTTAATGGGGGGGGGCCAAGATACGCAGTATTTT
TRBV7-9	.	.	TRBJ1-1	CASSLALGPEAFF	TGTGCCAGCAGCTTAGCGTTGGGGCCTGAAGCTTTCTTT
TRBV10-3	.	once	TRBJ1-1	CAISEPANTEAFF	TGTGCCATCAGTGAGCCTGCGAACACTGAAGCTTTCTTT
TRBV7-6	.	.	TRBJ1-1	CASSSQPWAEAFF	TGTGCCAGCAGCTCACAGCCCTGGGCTGAAGCTTTCTTT
TRBV9	TRBD1	.	TRBJ1-6	CASSVGQGGDYNSPLHF	TGTGCCAGCAGCGTAGGACAGGGGGGGGACTATAATTCACCCCTCCACTTT
TRBV4-3	.	.	TRBJ1-1	CASSQDLGNTEAFF	TGCGCCAGCAGCCAAGATTTAGGGAACACTGAAGCTTTCTTT
TRBV5-8	TRBD2	.	TRBJ2-1	CAKPGTSQLDEQFF	TGTGCCAAGCCCGGGACTAGCCAACTGGATGAGCAGTTCTTC
TRBV6-1	TRBD1	.	TRBJ1-5	CASSEWTGEQPQHF	TGTGCCAGCAGTGAATGGACAGGGGAACAGCCCCAGCATTTT
TRBV6-5	.	.	TRBJ1-1	CASSYRGFTDEAFF	TGTGCCAGCAGTTACCGGGGTTTTACGGATGAAGCTTTCTTT
TRBV6-5	.	.	TRBJ1-6	CASTKSRSFPSPLHF	TGTGCCAGCACTAAGTCCAGGTCCTTTCCCTCACCCCTCCACTTT
TRBV6-6	TRBD2	once	TRBJ2-3	CASSYGSGSTPDTQYF	TGTGCCAGCAGTTATGGTAGCGGGAGTACCCCCGATACGCAGTATTTT
TRBV9	.	once	TRBJ2-7	CASSVRGDEQYF	TGTGCCAGCAGCGTTCGGGGCGACGAGCAGTACTTC
TRBV19	.	.	TRBJ2-3	CATRSGFTSTDTQYF	TGTGCCACCCGATCAGGGTTTACTAGCACAGATACGCAGTATTTT
TRBV5-6	TRBD1	.	TRBJ2-5	CASSFKTGSETQYF	TGTGCCAGCAGCTTTAAGACAGGGTCGGAGACCCAGTACTTC
TRBV28	.	.	TRBJ1-1	CASSFLGSLLWNTEAFF	TGTGCCAGCAGTTTCTTGGGCTCCCTCCTCTGGAACACTGAAGCTTTCTTT
TRBV7-6	.	.	TRBJ2-3	CASAEWGETTDTQYF	TGTGCCAGCGCAGAGTGGGGGGAAACCACAGATACGCAGTATTTT
TRBV5-6	.	.	TRBJ2-7	CASSLGQESSYEQYF	TGTGCCAGCAGCTTGGGGCAGGAGAGCTCCTACGAGCAGTACTTC
TRBV10-3	.	.	TRBJ1-5	CATGIGNQPQHF	TGTGCCACCGGGATTGGCAATCAGCCCCAGCATTTT
TRBV9	.	.	TRBJ2-3	CASSVVGRDADTQYF	TGTGCCAGCAGCGTAGTTGGCAGGGATGCAGATACGCAGTATTTT
TRBV4-1	.	.	TRBJ2-7	CASSQASSVYEQYF	TGCGCCAGCAGCCAAGCTTCTAGCGTCTACGAGCAGTACTTC
TRBV7-2	.	.	TRBJ2-7	CASSYYGGHIYEQYF	TGTGCCAGCAGCTATTACGGGGGACATATCTACGAGCAGTACTTC
TRBV4-3	.	.	TRBJ2-3	CASSQDDGGRADTQYF	TGCGCCAGCAGCCAAGATGATGGAGGTCGGGCAGATACGCAGTATTTT
TRBV27	TRBD1	.	TRBJ2-1	CASSSDRDPYNEQFF	TGTGCCAGCAGTTCCGACAGGGATCCCTACAATGAGCAGTTCTTC
TRBV6-5	.	.	TRBJ2-7	CASSTGEQYF	TGTGCCAGCAGCACGGGAGAGCAGTACTTC
TRBV29-1	.	once	TRBJ1-2	CSVDTGLSF	TGCAGCGTTGATACAGGGCTAAGCTTC